This T cell receptor beta chain was captured by sequencing in a study of blood T cell repertoires in COVID-19. Measured with immunoSEQ multiplex PCR; TCRdb has only the in-frame clones, and not every one. Here the sample spans around 100,000 clones, 90% being singletons. This clone was counted a few times. At one end, the junction sequence differs from germline, possibly due to a read error. This CDR3 spans 14 amino acids. The germline V gene encodes CDR1 SSHAT and CDR2 FNYEAQ (reference sequence). This chain uses TRBV7-7 with TRBJ2-1; 9 positions agree with TRBD2. This TCR was recovered from a woman aged 45 to 65 with acute or convalescent COVID-19. The sequenced material came from peripheral blood. CDR3 sequence reads: CASSLEGGLAEQFF. CDR3 nucleotide sequence: TGTGCTAGCAGCTTAGAGGGGGGACTAGCCGAGCAGTTCTTC.